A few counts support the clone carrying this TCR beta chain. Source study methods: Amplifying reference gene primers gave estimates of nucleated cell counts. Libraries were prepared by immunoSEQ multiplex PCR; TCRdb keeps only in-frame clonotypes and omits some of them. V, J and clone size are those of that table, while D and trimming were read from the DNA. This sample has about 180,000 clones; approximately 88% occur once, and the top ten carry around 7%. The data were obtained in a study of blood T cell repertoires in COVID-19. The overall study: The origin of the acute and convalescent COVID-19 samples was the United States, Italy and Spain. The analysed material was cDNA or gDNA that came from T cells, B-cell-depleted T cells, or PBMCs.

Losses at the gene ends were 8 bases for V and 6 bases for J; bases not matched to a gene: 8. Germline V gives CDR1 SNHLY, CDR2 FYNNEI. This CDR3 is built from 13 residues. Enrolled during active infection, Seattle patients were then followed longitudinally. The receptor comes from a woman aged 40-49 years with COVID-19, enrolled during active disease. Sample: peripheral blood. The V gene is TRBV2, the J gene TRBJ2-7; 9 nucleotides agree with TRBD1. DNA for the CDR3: TGTGCCAGCGGGAGGACAGGGGTTAGCGAGCAGTACTTC. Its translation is CASGRTGVSEQYF.